These 5 T cell receptor beta chains originate from one sample sequenced in a study of T-cell reconstitution after alpha-beta-depleted transplantation in children. Preparation of the TCRbeta library used unique molecular identifiers. MiXCR, applied by TCRdb to the PCR reads, yields one record per CDR3 protein. Of 900,000 or so distinct CDR3 sequences listed, 15% to 20% are singletons. Source: PBMCs, mostly from graft donor cells, taken 360 days after TCRalphabeta/CD19-depleted stem cell transplant. The receptors derive from a male patient between 10 and 17 years old who had a stem cell transplant for acute lymphoblastic leukemia, so the T cells may come from the graft donor.

The table lists this clonotype with a few counts. The chain employs TRBV6-1 and TRBJ2-5; D call uncertain. This CDR3 is built from 16 residues. Germline V gene sequence: CDR1 MNHNS, CDR2 SASEGT. Trimming stripped 7 bases from V and 1 base from J, with 19 bases between. CDR3 nucleotide sequence: TGTGCCAGCACCCTGGCCCTTTATAGACTCCAAGAGACCCAGTACTTC. Its protein product is CASTLALYRLQETQYF.

The gene calls are TRBV11-2 and TRBJ2-1; D is perhaps TRBD1 or TRBD2 (5 bases each). With 5 bases removed from V and 10 bases from J, the gap between germline ends came to 21 bases. The germline V gene encodes CDR1 SGHAT and CDR2 FQNNGV. The CDR3 runs 15 residues. The CDR3 region is CASSPGQTGLEEQFF. The CDR3 DNA is TGTGCCAGCAGCCCCGGACAAACGGGATTGGAGGAGCAGTTCTTC.

This clonotype occurred a few times. The chain couples TRBV5-1 to TRBJ2-7, with TRBD1 identical over 9 bases. This CDR3 is built from 15 residues. The V gene's germline CDR1 is SGHRS and CDR2 YFSETQ. With V trimmed by 0 bases and J by 5 bases, 6 bases remained unmatched. As DNA, the CDR3 is TGCGCCAGCAGCTTGGAGACAGGGGGGCCAAACGAGCAGTACTTC. This encodes CASSLETGGPNEQYF. Based on the CDR3 plus reference TRBV5-1 and TRBJ2-7, the full variable domain is KAGVTQTPRYLIKTRGQQVTLSCSPISGHRSVSWYQQTPGQGLQFLFEYFSETQRNKGNFPGRFSGRQFSNSRSEMNVSTLELGDSALYLCASSLETGGPNEQYFGPGTRLTVT.

This clonotype came up many times. This chain connects TRBV7-9 to TRBJ2-1; 9 nucleotides agree with TRBD1. The germline CDR1 and CDR2 sequences are SEHNR and FQNEAQ (reference sequence). The V segment lost 7 bases and the J segment 7 bases; nucleotides outside the gene matches: 11. The CDR3 is made up of 15 amino acids. Here the CDR3 reads CASTSVGTGKNEQFF. The CDR3 region has the DNA TGTGCCAGCACCTCCGTTGGGACAGGGAAAAATGAGCAGTTCTTC. Full variable domain (rest looked up from reference TRBV7-9 and TRBJ2-1): DTGVSQNPRHKITKRGQNVTFRCDPISEHNRLYWYRQTLGQGPEFLTYFQNEAQLEKSRLLSDRFSAERPKGSFSTLEIQRTEQGDSAMYLCASTSVGTGKNEQFFGPGTRLTVL.

This chain connects TRBV4-1 to TRBJ2-7; 8 nucleotides line up with TRBD2. The V and J ends lost 6 bases and 5 bases, in that order; junction bases with no gene match: 6. There are 13 residues in the CDR3. Germline CDR1 is MGHRA and CDR2 is YSYEKL. The CDR3 bases are TGCGCCAGCAGACCCAGCGGGAGACACGAGCAGTACTTC. Protein sequence: CASRPSGRHEQYF.